The 13 T cell receptor beta chains in this list originate from one sample, sequenced in a study of blood T cell repertoires in COVID-19. Data came from immunoSEQ multiplex PCR; TCRdb stores just in-frame clones and leaves some out. The profile shows over 200,000 clones, approximately 91% of them singletons. Sequencing was performed on peripheral blood. These receptors all stem from a middle-aged woman with acute or convalescent COVID-19.

The chain employs TRBV18 and TRBJ1-6, with 8 bases fitting TRBD1. The trim removed 5 bases at V and 7 bases at J, leaving 7 bases unmatched. This CDR3 is built from 15 residues. Germline V gene data show CDR1 as KGHSH and CDR2 as LQKENI. The CDR3 protein is CASSGQGFSNSPLHF. Here the CDR3 DNA reads TGTGCCAGCTCAGGACAGGGATTCAGCAATTCACCCCTCCACTTT.

The table lists this clone with a few counts. V usage is TRBV19 and J usage is TRBJ1-2; TRBD1 aligns across 7 bases. The CDR3 totals 15 residues. The germline V gene encodes CDR1 LNHDA and CDR2 SQIVND (reference sequence). J was trimmed by 1 base and V by 5 bases; bases with no gene match: 7. The CDR3 bases are TGTGCCAGTAGTCCCCCGACAGGGTTTAACTATGGCTACACCTTC. The encoded protein is CASSPPTGFNYGYTF.

The genes are TRBV7-6 and TRBJ1-2; 9 bases match TRBD1. In germline, CDR1 is SGHVS, CDR2 FNYEAQ. The CDR3 sequence is 13 residues long. V dropped 5 bases and J dropped 5; count of bases not matched to a gene: 3. The CDR3 here is CASSPTGGYGYTF. The CDR3 region has the DNA TGTGCCAGCAGCCCGACAGGGGGTTATGGCTACACCTTC.

The genes are TRBV2 and TRBJ2-1; TRBD2 matches 13 bases. This CDR3 region has 15 residues. The junction had 5 bases not matched to a gene; V was cut back by 6 bases and J by 6 bases. Germline V gene sequence: CDR1 SNHLY, CDR2 FYNNEI. CDR3 in amino acids: CASRGLAGPFNEQFF. CDR3 nucleotide sequence: TGTGCCAGCAGGGGACTAGCGGGGCCCTTCAATGAGCAGTTCTTC.

This CDR3 is CASRPRTGGMEKLFF. The CDR3 bases are TGTGCCAGCAGGCCCAGGACAGGGGGCATGGAAAAACTGTTTTTT. The rearrangement joins TRBV25-1 to TRBJ1-4; 11 nucleotides align to TRBD1. The J segment lost 8 bases and the V segment lost 6 bases, leaving 8 bases of the junction unmatched. This CDR3 comprises 15 residues. From germline, CDR1 is MGHDK and CDR2 SYGVNS. Full variable domain (rest looked up from reference TRBV25-1 and TRBJ1-4): EADIYQTPRYLVIGTGKKITLECSQTMGHDKMYWYQQDPGMELHLIHYSYGVNSTEKGDLSSESTVSRIRTEHFPLTLESARPSHTSQYLCASRPRTGGMEKLFFGSGTQLSVL.

The DNA for the CDR3 is TGTGCCAGCGGCCCACCGTTGGGGCAGGGTGGCACCGGGGAGCTGTTTTTT. Residues: CASGPPLGQGGTGELFF. The chain couples TRBV6-4 to TRBJ2-2, with D maybe TRBD1 (5 bases). Per germline, CDR1 MRHNA and CDR2 SNTAGT. The V gene lost 8 bases and the J gene lost 4 bases, with 23 bases spanning the gap. CDR3 length: 17 amino acids.

This chain connects TRBV14 to TRBJ1-4, with 9 bases identical to TRBD1. CDR1 is SGHDN and CDR2 is FVKESK in the germline V gene. CDR3 size: 15 residues. V shed 3 bases and J 8 bases; nucleotides not matched to a gene: 7. CDR3 sequence: CASSHPGQGREKLFF. Written as DNA, the CDR3 is TGTGCCAGCAGCCACCCGGGACAGGGCAGAGAAAAACTGTTTTTT.

V and J are TRBV19 and TRBJ1-5; 9 bases line up with TRBD1. Trimming removed 8 bases from V and 3 bases from J; junction bases left unmatched: 11. The CDR3 is 16 residues long. The germline CDR1 and CDR2 sequences are LNHDA and SQIVND (reference sequence). CDR3 residues: CASSPAGTGINQPQHF. CDR3 DNA: TGTGCCAGTTCCCCAGCCGGGACAGGGATCAATCAGCCCCAGCATTTT.

This clone appeared once. This chain connects TRBV7-9 to TRBJ1-4; 10 bases map to TRBD1. Looked up from germline, CDR1 is SEHNR and CDR2 is FQNEAQ (reference sequence). The junction had 5 bases not matched to a gene; V was cut back by 2 bases and J by 8 bases. The CDR3 has 15 amino acids. CDR3 region: CASSLPGQGHEKLFF. CDR3 coding DNA: TGTGCCAGCAGCTTACCGGGACAGGGGCACGAAAAACTGTTTTTT.

The V gene is TRBV6-5, the J gene TRBJ2-1; 9 bases are shared with TRBD1. The CDR3 totals 15 residues. The germline CDR1 and CDR2 sequences are MNHEY and SVGAGI. J lost 3 bases, V lost 7 bases, and 7 bases had no gene match. CDR3 protein: CASTKTGGLYNEQFF. The CDR3 DNA sequence: TGTGCCAGCACCAAAACAGGGGGCCTCTACAATGAGCAGTTCTTC.

This sequence joins TRBV10-3 and TRBJ2-3, with TRBD2 matching 9 bases. The CDR3 has 16 residues. Germline CDR1 is ENHRY and CDR2 is SYGVKD. V trimming: 2 bases; J trimming: 6 bases; junction bases outside the gene matches: 9. CDR3 region: CAISEKAGGVQDTQYF. The CDR3 DNA reads TGTGCCATCAGTGAGAAGGCGGGGGGGGTACAGGATACGCAGTATTTT.

V and J are TRBV5-4 and TRBJ2-5; D not resolved. Trimming took 4 bases from V and 0 from J, leaving 7 bases between them. The germline CDR1 and CDR2 sequences are SGHNT and YYREEE (reference sequence). This CDR3 comprises 13 residues. This CDR3 is CASSPRYQETQYF. The CDR3 nucleotides read TGTGCCAGCAGCCCTCGGTACCAAGAGACCCAGTACTTC.

This chain connects TRBV2 to TRBJ1-1; TRBD1 matches 9 bases. The germline CDR1 and CDR2 sequences are SNHLY and FYNNEI. This CDR3 spans 19 amino acids. Trimming cost V 6 bases and J 0 bases; bases outside gene matches: 17. CDR3 residues: CASSHPTGTGHLMNTEAFF. CDR3 nucleotides: TGTGCCAGCAGCCACCCGACCGGGACAGGGCATCTCATGAACACTGAAGCTTTCTTT. The whole variable domain, remainder taken from reference TRBV2 and TRBJ1-1, is EPEVTQTPSHQVTQMGQEVILRCVPISNHLYFYWYRQILGQKVEFLVSFYNNEISEKSEIFDDQFSVERPDGSNFTLKIRSTKLEDSAMYFCASSHPTGTGHLMNTEAFFGQGTRLTVV.